The clone carrying this T cell receptor beta chain was found many times. This CDR3 region has 13 residues. Germline V CDR1 and CDR2: SNHLY, FYNNEI. V trimming: 6 bases; J trimming: 5 bases; junction bases outside the gene matches: 6. TCRdb re-derived calls from the 5' RACE reads in MiXCR, one entry per CDR3 protein. The data hold 150,000 or so distinct CDR3 sequences, with less than 8.5% observed a single time. The entry originates in a study of T cells after yellow fever vaccination. The V gene is TRBV2, the J gene TRBJ2-5; the match to TRBD1 covers 7 bases. This specimen consisted of CD4+ T cells sorted from PBMCs, obtained 10 days after the yellow fever booster vaccination. The clonotype originates from a young man who received the YFV17D yellow fever vaccine. CDR3 DNA sequence: TGTGCCAGCAGGGGGACAGTCCGGGAGACCCAGTACTTC. Protein: CASRGTVRETQYF.